This TCR beta chain was captured in a study of CD8 T cells in ankylosing spondylitis (TCRdb year 2017). Study-level background: The study profiled T cell receptor beta repertoires in healthy donors and ankylosing spondylitis patients to find disease-linked TCR variants. Peripheral blood was sampled, and synovial fluid was also collected from ankylosing spondylitis patients. In total, the full study cohort was made up of 95 to 110 healthy donors and some 26 ankylosing spondylitis patients. Study-wide findings and limitations: A TCR beta motif of several highly homologous amino acid variants appeared characteristic of blood from ankylosing spondylitis patients. Some of the motif variants had been reported before in the synovial fluid and blood of reactive arthritis patients, a finding that suggests common disease-initiation mechanisms. In peripheral blood, the disease-linked clones were found at relatively low frequencies and had a CD8+ phenotype. The disease-linked clones were reported to be significantly enriched in matched synovial fluid samples from ankylosing spondylitis patients.

This clonotype was recorded at least ten times. This clone's antigen is unknown. Base qualities are not provided; no much larger clone lies one nucleotide away. Sequenced using an Illumina HiSeq 2500. TCR beta libraries were prepared by quantitative 5'-RACE with molecular barcodes. For the original study's pipeline: Disease-linked TCR variants were identified with a new computational method built on a probabilistic model of VDJ rearrangement. Using fastp at Q25 and MiXCR, TCRdb reprocessed the public reads and kept productive beta chains. Here each entry gathers all rows of one CDR3 protein and keeps the most common genes and DNA. The V and J calls shown here were made by TCRdb, not taken from the authors' results. The sample table lists over 450,000 distinct CDR3 sequences, roughly an eighth of them with a count of one. The top ten hold about 6.5% of the sample. Sequencing used blood, either unsorted or a sorted T cell fraction (not recorded which). The clonotype was recovered from a male donor with ankylosing spondylitis.

The base sequence is TGTGCCAGCAGCTTAGGGGGGCTGGCCACTGAAGCTTTCTTT. It translates as CASSLGGLATEAFF. The rearrangement joined TRBV7-9 to TRBJ1-1; TRBD1 is possibly the D segment (6 matching bases). The trim is 1 base for V and 4 bases for J, with a gap of 10 bases between the germline ends. Taken from cysteine to phenylalanine, the CDR3 has 14 residues. Only the CDR3 portion is preserved as DNA: 42 bases, with reading frame beginning at the first base. CDR1 and CDR2 are drawn from the germline V gene (reference sequence): SEHNR, FQNEAQ.